Below, 28 T cell receptor beta chains from the same sample are listed, as sequenced in a study of post-analysis software for immune sequencing data. Study-level results: Five or six TRBV segments, TRBV5-6, TRBV5-1 and TRBV20-1 among them, were found more frequent in patients than controls.

No cognate antigen is known for these TCRs. Unique-molecular-identifier-tagged TCR beta cDNA libraries were used. TCRdb reprocessed the PCR reads via MiXCR and lists one record per CDR3 protein. Seen here are a few hundred thousand distinct CDR3 sequences, roughly 35% observed once, and the top ten hold about an eighth. Sequencing used blood. These receptors were taken from a girl between 10 and 17 years old with multiple sclerosis.

The rearrangement links TRBV7-2 to TRBJ1-2; TRBD1 agrees at 9 bases. The V gene's germline CDR1 is SGHTA and CDR2 FQGNSA. The CDR3 spans 16 residues. V shed 3 bases, J shed 1 base, and the junction held 6 bases outside the gene matches. The DNA of the CDR3 is TGTGCCAGCAGCTTTGCCGGGACAGGGCTTAACTATGGCTACACCTTC. This sequence encodes CASSFAGTGLNYGYTF.

The chain carries TRBV7-9 and TRBJ1-2; 7 bases match TRBD1. Germline V gene data show CDR1 as SEHNR and CDR2 as FQNEAQ (reference sequence). The CDR3 has 14 residues. After removal of 5 bases from V and 2 bases from J, the junction contained 5 bases not matched to a gene. The DNA for the CDR3 is TGTGCCAGCAGCGGTGGGGGACAGAACTATGGCTACACCTTC. Protein: CASSGGGQNYGYTF.

This sequence joins TRBV20-1 and TRBJ1-2, with D perhaps TRBD1 (5 bases). Trimming cost V 0 bases and J 5 bases, with 19 bases left between them. The CDR3 covers 16 residues. Per germline, CDR1 DFQATT and CDR2 SNEGSKA (reference sequence). CDR3 in DNA: TGCAGTGCTAGAGATGAGTCGCAGGGTCAATGGTATGGCTACACCTTC. Translation gives CSARDESQGQWYGYTF.

The chain couples TRBV5-1 to TRBJ2-1; no clear D. The CDR3 is made up of 15 amino acids. V was pared by 1 base and J by 3 bases, with 11 bases between. CDR1 is SGHRS and CDR2 is YFSETQ in the germline V gene. In DNA, the CDR3 is TGCGCCAGCAGCTTGCTGTCCGGGCACTACAATGAGCAGTTCTTC. Protein sequence: CASSLLSGHYNEQFF.

The chain is built from TRBV28 and TRBJ2-6; D is undetermined. V lost 6 bases and J 2 bases, leaving 14 bases between the germline ends. This CDR3 is built from 16 residues. CDR1 is MDHEN, CDR2 SYDVKM, per germline. The CDR3 nucleotides are TGTGCCAGCAGGACGATTGTTTTAGCTGGGGCCAACGTCCTGACTTTC. It translates to CASRTIVLAGANVLTF.

In the case of this clonotype: This may be a read error, as it is one base from a much larger clone. This chain uses TRBV9 with TRBJ2-7; the match to TRBD2 covers 8 bases. Germline-derived CDR1 and CDR2 are SGDLS and YYNGEE. V shed 0 bases and J 2 bases; nucleotides not matched to a gene: 7. CDR3 size: 16 residues. CDR3 amino acids: CASSVATGGQPYEQYF. CDR3 DNA sequence: TGTGCCAGCAGCGTAGCTACGGGGGGGCAGCCCTACGAGCAGTACTTC.

In its sample, this clonotype was seen once. This rearrangement joins TRBV27 to TRBJ2-5; 8 nucleotides line up with TRBD2. This CDR3 comprises 13 residues. Germline CDR1 reads MNHEY; CDR2 reads SMNVEV (reference sequence). The trim removed 5 bases at V and 11 bases at J, leaving 10 bases unmatched. The CDR3 loop reads CASSPGGGYGQYF. The CDR3 DNA follows: TGTGCCAGCAGTCCGGGAGGGGGGTACGGGCAGTACTTC.

The chain is built from TRBV29-1 and TRBJ2-1, with 9 bases that match TRBD2. This CDR3 has 18 amino acids. The trim removed 1 base at V and 8 bases at J, leaving 18 bases unmatched. Germline V gene sequence: CDR1 SQVTM, CDR2 ANQGSEA. The CDR3 DNA reads as TGCAGCGTTGAAGCCCTAGGTGCGGGGCGGGGGGGCTCCTATGAGCAGTTCTTC. Its protein is CSVEALGAGRGGSYEQFF.

The sample holds a few counts of this clonotype. The V and J genes are TRBV9 and TRBJ1-4, with a tentative D call TRBD1 (6 bases). The CDR3 has 15 residues. From germline, CDR1 is SGDLS and CDR2 YYNGEE. Trimming removed 5 bases at V and 3 bases at J, with 14 bases between. The CDR3 DNA sequence: TGTGCCAGCAGTATCACCGGACAGCCTAATGAAAAACTGTTTTTT. This encodes CASSITGQPNEKLFF.

V is TRBV10-3 and J is TRBJ2-3; possible D gene TRBD1, 5 bases. This CDR3 is built from 16 residues. CDR1 and CDR2 (germline): ENHRY, SYGVKD. V lost 11 bases to trimming and J lost 2 bases, with 23 bases between them. Here the CDR3 reads CALRRSQGTYTDTQYF. CDR3 bases: TGTGCCCTCCGGCGGTCGCAGGGAACCTACACAGATACGCAGTATTTT.

This clonotype was observed a few times. The chain employs TRBV7-2 and TRBJ1-1; 9 bases align to TRBD1. This CDR3 has 16 amino acids. Per germline, CDR1 SGHTA and CDR2 FQGNSA. Trimming cost V 5 bases and J 4 bases; bases outside gene matches: 11. This CDR3 is CASSRYPGQGSTEAFF. The CDR3, as DNA: TGTGCCAGCAGCCGCTACCCAGGACAGGGGAGCACTGAAGCTTTCTTT.

The gene calls are TRBV4-1 and TRBJ1-5, with D hard to call. The V end was cut by 3 bases, the J end by 7 bases, with 10 bases between. The CDR3 totals 13 residues. Germline lookup yields CDR1 MGHRA and CDR2 YSYEKL. CDR3 DNA sequence: TGCGCCAGCAGCCAGGGGAGGGTCCAGCCCCAGCATTTT. Its protein product is CASSQGRVQPQHF.

V usage is TRBV7-2 and J usage is TRBJ2-1; 8 nucleotides align to TRBD2. Germline trimming cut 5 bases from V and 6 bases from J; bases unmatched to any gene: 9. The CDR3 totals 15 residues. CDR1 SGHTA and CDR2 FQGNSA come from the germline V gene. The CDR3: CASSTRGAQGNEQFF. The CDR3 nucleotides are TGTGCCAGCAGCACGCGGGGGGCTCAGGGCAATGAGCAGTTCTTC.

The chain is built from TRBV3-1 and TRBJ1-1, with D possibly being TRBD1 (5 bases). CDR3 length: 14 amino acids. Germline CDR1 and CDR2: LGHDT and YNNKEL (reference sequence). Trimming left V 2 bases short and J 2 bases short, with 9 bases between. In DNA, the CDR3 is TGTGCCAGCAGCCAATTGGGGCACAACACTGAAGCTTTCTTT. Protein sequence: CASSQLGHNTEAFF.

The V call is TRBV4-1, the J call TRBJ2-3; D is perhaps TRBD1 (5 bases). This CDR3 comprises 16 residues. Per the germline V gene, CDR1 is MGHRA and CDR2 is YSYEKL. The V end was cut by 1 base, the J end by 5 bases, with 16 bases between. CDR3: CASSQAGQGWQDTQYF. CDR3 coding DNA: TGCGCCAGCAGCCAAGCAGGGCAGGGTTGGCAAGATACGCAGTATTTT.

This sequence joins TRBV12-3 or TRBV12-4 and TRBJ2-2; D may be TRBD1 (6 bases). V lost 6 bases to trimming and J lost 1 base, with 12 bases between them. This CDR3 region has 15 residues. The CDR3 spells CASRALTGNTGELFF. Written as DNA, the CDR3 is TGTGCCAGCAGGGCTCTGACAGGGAACACCGGGGAGCTGTTTTTT.

The chain combines TRBV7-3 with TRBJ2-3, with TRBD2 matching 12 bases. Looked up from germline, CDR1 is SGHTA and CDR2 is FQGTGA. Trimming at V came to 5 bases and at J to 6 bases, leaving 6 bases not matched to a gene. The CDR3 contains 15 residues. The CDR3 coding sequence is TGTGCCAGCAGCCCCTCTAGCGGGGGGGCCGATACGCAGTATTTT. Translating gives CASSPSSGGADTQYF.

This chain joins TRBV4-1 and TRBJ2-1; D assignment may be TRBD1 or TRBD2 (5 bases each). Germline-derived CDR1 and CDR2 are MGHRA and YSYEKL. Trimming shortened V by 0 bases and J by 10 bases, and 10 bases separated the two germline ends. CDR3 length equals 13 residues. The CDR3 sequence is CASSQESGREQFF. CDR3 in DNA: TGCGCCAGCAGCCAAGAATCGGGGCGGGAGCAGTTCTTC.

The rearrangement links TRBV12-3 or TRBV12-4 to TRBJ2-7; possibly TRBD2 for D (5 bases). The DNA end is more similar to TRBJ2-5, so the J call may be wrong. The CDR3 runs to 16 residues. CDR3 residues: CASSQPNGNFRETQYF. In DNA form, the CDR3 reads TGTGCCAGCAGCCAACCAAACGGGAACTTTCGAGAGACCCAGTACTTC.

The chain links TRBV18 to TRBJ2-7; D might be TRBD2 (6 bases). CDR1 is KGHSH and CDR2 is LQKENI in the germline V gene. Trimming pared 5 bases from V and 4 bases from J, leaving 15 bases between. The CDR3 is made up of 14 amino acids. The CDR3 loop reads CASSSTEGTYEQYF. The CDR3, as DNA: TGTGCCAGCTCATCGACGGAGGGGACTTACGAGCAGTACTTC.

CDR3 DNA: TGTGCCAGCAGTTCATTCGACAGGGCCGCCTCTGGAAACACCATATATTTT. Its protein is CASSSFDRAASGNTIYF. V is TRBV28 and J is TRBJ1-3, with TRBD1 matching over 7 bases. CDR3 size: 17 residues. CDR1 is MDHEN and CDR2 is SYDVKM in the germline V gene. The ends lost 4 bases at V and 0 bases at J; junction bases unmatched: 9. Variable domain in full (rest from reference TRBV28 and TRBJ1-3): DVKVTQSSRYLVKRTGEKVFLECVQDMDHENMFWYRQDPGLGLRLIYFSYDVKMKEKGDIPEGYSVSREKKERFSLILESASTNQTSMYLCASSSFDRAASGNTIYFGEGSWLTVV.

This clonotype occurred a few times. The chain is built from TRBV6-2 or TRBV6-3 and TRBJ1-2; D may be TRBD1 (5 bases). Germline-derived CDR1 and CDR2 are MNHEY and SVGEGT. The CDR3 extends over 14 amino acids. Trimming took 0 bases from V and 8 from J, leaving 13 bases between them. The CDR3 sequence: CASSYSLGESGYTF. CDR3 bases: TGTGCCAGCAGTTACTCGCTGGGGGAAAGCGGCTACACCTTC.

The rearrangement links TRBV20-1 to TRBJ2-3, with 7 bases that match TRBD1. This CDR3 has 14 amino acids. Trimming removed 2 bases from V and 1 base from J; junction bases left unmatched: 3. Germline CDR1 reads DFQATT; CDR2 reads SNEGSKA (reference sequence). The CDR3, as DNA: TGCAGTGCTAGAAAGGGGGCCGGCACAGATACGCAGTATTTT. Translated: CSARKGAGTDTQYF.

The chain joins TRBV18 to TRBJ1-2; TRBD1 might be the D (5 bases). CDR1 is KGHSH and CDR2 is LQKENI in the germline V gene. V was trimmed by 3 bases and J by 1 base, leaving 15 bases between them. This CDR3 is built from 16 residues. CDR3 residues: CASSPFAGRNNYGYTF. In DNA, the CDR3 is TGTGCCAGCTCACCGTTCGCGGGACGGAATAACTATGGCTACACCTTC.

Details on this clonotype: The germline gene is not matched at one end of the junction; a read error may be the cause. The CDR3 sequence: CACSLKVSGFYEQYF. DNA of the CDR3: TGTGCCTGCAGCTTAAAAGTTAGCGGATTCTACGAGCAGTACTTC. This chain uses TRBV7-8 with TRBJ2-5; D is possibly TRBD2 (6 bases). The J call is in doubt because the DNA end fits TRBJ2-7 better. CDR3 size: 15 residues. The germline CDR1 and CDR2 sequences are SGHVS and FQNEAQ.

This clonotype was observed a few times. This chain joins TRBV6-2 or TRBV6-3 and TRBJ2-7; D is unresolved. Per germline, CDR1 MNHEY and CDR2 SVGEGT. The CDR3 has 14 residues. V lost 2 bases and J 6 bases, leaving 14 bases between the germline ends. The CDR3 loop is CASSYSRTRGEQYF. The CDR3 DNA sequence: TGTGCCAGCAGTTACAGTCGGACCCGCGGCGAGCAGTACTTC.

Turning to this clonotype: An end of the junction differs from the germline gene, which may be a read error. The chain uses TRBV7-7 and TRBJ2-1; D may be TRBD2 (5 bases). Germline values: CDR1 SSHAT, CDR2 FNYEAQ (reference sequence). The CDR3 loop spans 13 amino acids. The CDR3 sequence is CASSFGLRNEQFF. DNA for the CDR3: TGTGCTAGCAGCTTCGGACTCCGGAATGAGCAGTTCTTC.

There are a few counts of this clonotype. This chain links TRBV3-1 with TRBJ2-3; D gene uncertain. Germline loops: CDR1 LGHDT, CDR2 YNNKEL (reference sequence). CDR3 size: 16 residues. V was clipped by 1 base and J by 0 bases, with 11 bases between them. DNA for the CDR3: TGTGCCAGCAGCCAAGTCCGGGTTACTAGCACAGATACGCAGTATTTT. The encoded protein is CASSQVRVTSTDTQYF.